The 14 T cell receptor beta chains given below trace back to one sample, sequenced in a study of T cell changes during pregnancy in multiple sclerosis. Assay used: immunoSEQ multiplex PCR; TCRdb lists only in-frame clones, some missing. The sample holds about 49,000 clones, around 93% seen once. The sequenced sample was peripheral blood, obtained after pregnancy. The receptors derive from a female donor with multiple sclerosis, enrolled in a pregnancy study.

This clone was found a few times. This chain joins TRBV6-1 and TRBJ1-5; D remains unclear. Germline-derived CDR1 and CDR2 are MNHNS and SASEGT. The CDR3 covers 11 residues. V was cut by 4 bases and J by 9 bases, with 7 bases left in between. This chain's CDR3 is CASSVPGPQHF. CDR3 DNA: TGTGCCAGCAGTGTCCCCGGGCCCCAGCATTTT.

The chain combines TRBV4-2 with TRBJ2-1; 7 bases align to TRBD1. This CDR3 comprises 15 residues. The junction had 3 bases not matched to a gene; V was cut back by 1 base and J by 3 bases. Germline V lookup: CDR1 LGHNA, CDR2 YNFKEQ. DNA of the CDR3: TGTGCCAGCAGCCAAGGACAGGGCGACTACAATGAGCAGTTCTTC. Its protein is CASSQGQGDYNEQFF.

The chain couples TRBV7-9 to TRBJ1-2; the D gene is possibly TRBD1 (5 bases). Between the trimmed V and J ends, which lost 2 bases and 4 bases, there was a span of 14 bases. The CDR3 extends over 15 amino acids. Germline CDR1 reads SEHNR; CDR2 reads FQNEAQ (reference sequence). CDR3 region: CASSLLPGALYGYTF. In DNA form, the CDR3 reads TGTGCCAGCAGCTTATTACCTGGGGCCCTCTATGGCTACACCTTC.

V and J are TRBV12-5 and TRBJ1-2; possible D gene TRBD1, 5 bases. The CDR3 is made up of 13 amino acids. V was shortened by 6 bases and J by 2 bases, with 10 bases between the two germline ends. Germline V lookup: CDR1 LGHNT, CDR2 FRNRAP. In nucleotides, the CDR3 is TGTGCTAGTGGCAGGACACTGAACTATGGCTACACCTTC. It translates to CASGRTLNYGYTF.

The chain joins TRBV11-1 to TRBJ1-2; no definite D call. The CDR3 has 17 residues. Trimming stripped 3 bases from V and 2 bases from J, with 19 bases between. Germline loops: CDR1 SGHAT, CDR2 FQDESV (reference sequence). The CDR3 spells CASSLGDEGRRNYGYTF. CDR3 nucleotides: TGTGCCAGCAGCTTGGGAGATGAGGGCCGGAGGAACTATGGCTACACCTTC.

The count of this clone is one. The V and J genes are TRBV4-3 and TRBJ2-5; TRBD2 matches 9 bases. Looked up from germline, CDR1 is LGHNA and CDR2 is YSLEER. The CDR3 is 15 amino acids. V dropped 1 base and J dropped 5; count of bases not matched to a gene: 5. The CDR3 sequence is CASSQGASGAETQYF. CDR3 nucleotide sequence: TGCGCCAGCAGCCAAGGGGCTAGCGGGGCGGAGACCCAGTACTTC.

A note on this clone: The junction shows a germline mismatch at one end, possibly a read error. The identical CDR3 is also encoded by other nucleotide sequences in the sample. The chain joins TRBV19 to TRBJ1-5, with TRBD1 matching over 8 bases. Germline assignment: CDR1 LNHDA and CDR2 SQIVND (reference sequence). The CDR3 loop spans 14 amino acids. The CDR3 reads CASSITGGGQPQHF. The CDR3 region has the DNA TGTGCCAGTAGTATTACAGGGGGTGGTCAGCCTCAGCATTTT.

The chain joins TRBV4-3 to TRBJ2-7; no clear D gene. Germline V lookup: CDR1 LGHNA, CDR2 YSLEER. The CDR3 consists of 15 residues. V lost 0 bases and J 3 bases, leaving 12 bases between the germline ends. The DNA for the CDR3 is TGCGCCAGCAGCCAAGAGTCAGCCAGCGACTACGAGCAGTACTTC. Translating gives CASSQESASDYEQYF.

The chain uses TRBV19 and TRBJ2-5; the match to TRBD2 covers 8 bases. Per the germline V gene, CDR1 is LNHDA and CDR2 is SQIVND (reference sequence). The CDR3 is 14 residues long. The V segment lost 3 bases and the J segment 6 bases; nucleotides outside the gene matches: 6. CDR3 DNA sequence: TGTGCCAGTAGTATTTCGGGGGGGGCAAAGACCCAGTACTTC. Its translation: CASSISGGAKTQYF.

The chain links TRBV6-1 to TRBJ2-1; D is perhaps TRBD1 (7 bases). Trimming pared 6 bases from V and 10 bases from J, leaving 16 bases between. Per germline, CDR1 MNHNS and CDR2 SASEGT. This CDR3 is 13 amino acids long. In DNA, the CDR3 is TGTGCCAGCAGACCAACGACAGGGAGGGAGCAGTTCTTC. Translation: CASRPTTGREQFF.

This chain's CDR3 is CAISPGQGINEQYF. In DNA, the CDR3 is TGTGCCATCAGTCCGGGACAGGGTATCAACGAGCAGTACTTC. The V call is TRBV10-3, the J call TRBJ2-7, with 9 bases aligning to TRBD1. Germline V gene sequence: CDR1 ENHRY, CDR2 SYGVKD. The length of the CDR3 is 14 residues. With V trimmed by 5 bases and J by 5 bases, 7 bases remained unmatched.

The gene calls are TRBV18 and TRBJ1-1, with D possibly being TRBD1 (6 bases). CDR1 is KGHSH, CDR2 LQKENI, per germline. Trimming stripped 3 bases from V and 0 bases from J, with 14 bases between. This CDR3 region has 16 residues. The CDR3: CASSPGGGAMNTEAFF. Here the CDR3 DNA reads TGTGCCAGCTCACCGGGCGGGGGCGCGATGAACACTGAAGCTTTCTTT.

The V and J genes are TRBV19 and TRBJ1-5, with D hard to call. V was shortened by 3 bases and J by 9 bases, with 15 bases between the two germline ends. Germline CDR1 reads LNHDA; CDR2 reads SQIVND (reference sequence). The CDR3 runs 14 residues. CDR3 sequence: CASSIDNRLRPQHF. Written as DNA, the CDR3 is TGTGCCAGTAGTATTGACAATCGGCTGAGGCCCCAGCATTTT.

This clone was seen once. The chain carries TRBV11-3 and TRBJ2-5, with 8 bases matching TRBD2. The V segment lost 5 bases and the J segment 2 bases; nucleotides outside the gene matches: 7. This CDR3 spans 15 amino acids. Germline V gives CDR1 SGHNT, CDR2 YENEEA. CDR3: CASSAGTSGQETQYF. The DNA of the CDR3 is TGTGCCAGCAGCGCGGGCACTAGCGGACAAGAGACCCAGTACTTC.